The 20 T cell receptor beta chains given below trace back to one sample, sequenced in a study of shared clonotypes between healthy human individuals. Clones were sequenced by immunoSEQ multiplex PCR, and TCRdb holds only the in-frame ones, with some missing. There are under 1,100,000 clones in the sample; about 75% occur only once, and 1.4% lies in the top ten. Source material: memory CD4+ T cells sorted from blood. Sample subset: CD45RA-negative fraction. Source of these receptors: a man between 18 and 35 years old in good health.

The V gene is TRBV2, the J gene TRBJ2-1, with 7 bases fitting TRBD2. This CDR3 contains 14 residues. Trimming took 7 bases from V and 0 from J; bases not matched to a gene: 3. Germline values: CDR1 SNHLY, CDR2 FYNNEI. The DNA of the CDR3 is TGTGCCAGCAAGGGCGGGAGCTCCTACAATGAGCAGTTCTTC. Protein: CASKGGSSYNEQFF.

CDR3 sequence: CASSSLTEQFF. DNA of the CDR3: TGTGCCAGCAGCTCGCTGACTGAGCAGTTCTTC. V usage is TRBV5-4 and J usage is TRBJ2-1; D gene ambiguous. The germline CDR1 and CDR2 sequences are SGHNT and YYREEE (reference sequence). Trimming took 3 bases from V and 9 from J, leaving 7 bases between them. This CDR3 has 11 amino acids.

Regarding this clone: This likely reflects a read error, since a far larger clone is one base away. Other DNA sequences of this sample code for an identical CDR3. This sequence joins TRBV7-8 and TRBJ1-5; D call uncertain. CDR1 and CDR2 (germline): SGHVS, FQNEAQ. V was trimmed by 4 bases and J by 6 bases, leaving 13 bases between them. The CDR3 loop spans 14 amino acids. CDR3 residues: CASSSNMGFQPQHF. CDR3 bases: TGTGCCAGCAGCTCGAACATGGGATTTCAGCCCCAGCATTTT.

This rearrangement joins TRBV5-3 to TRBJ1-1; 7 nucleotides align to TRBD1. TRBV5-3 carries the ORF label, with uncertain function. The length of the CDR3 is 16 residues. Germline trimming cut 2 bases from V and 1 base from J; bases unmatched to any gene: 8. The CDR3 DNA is TGTGCCAGAAGCTTTGATCTCAGGGGGGCGAACACTGAAGCTTTCTTT. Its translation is CARSFDLRGANTEAFF.

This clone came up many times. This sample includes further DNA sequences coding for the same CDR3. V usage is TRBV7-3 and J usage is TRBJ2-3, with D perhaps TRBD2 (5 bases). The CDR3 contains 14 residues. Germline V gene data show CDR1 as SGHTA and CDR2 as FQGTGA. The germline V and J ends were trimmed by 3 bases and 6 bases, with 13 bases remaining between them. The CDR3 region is CASSFGEKGDTQYF. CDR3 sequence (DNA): TGTGCCAGCAGCTTTGGGGAGAAAGGGGATACGCAGTATTTT.

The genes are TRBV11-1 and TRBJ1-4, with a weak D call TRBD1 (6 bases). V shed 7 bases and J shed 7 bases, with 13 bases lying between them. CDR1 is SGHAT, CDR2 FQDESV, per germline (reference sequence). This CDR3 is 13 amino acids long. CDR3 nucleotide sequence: TGTGCCAGCACTCGGACAGTGGGTGAAAAACTGTTTTTT. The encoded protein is CASTRTVGEKLFF. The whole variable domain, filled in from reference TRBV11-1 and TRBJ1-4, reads EAEVAQSPRYKITEKSQAVAFWCDPISGHATLYWYRQILGQGPELLVQFQDESVVDDSQLPKDRFSAERLKGVDSTLKIQPAELGDSAMYLCASTRTVGEKLFFGSGTQLSVL.

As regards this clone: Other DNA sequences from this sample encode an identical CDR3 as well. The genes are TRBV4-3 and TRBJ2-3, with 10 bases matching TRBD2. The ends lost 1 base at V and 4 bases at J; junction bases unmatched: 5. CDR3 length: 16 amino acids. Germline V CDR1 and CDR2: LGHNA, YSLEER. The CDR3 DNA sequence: TGCGCCAGCAGCCAAGGGGCTAGCGGGAGTGCAGATACGCAGTATTTT. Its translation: CASSQGASGSADTQYF.

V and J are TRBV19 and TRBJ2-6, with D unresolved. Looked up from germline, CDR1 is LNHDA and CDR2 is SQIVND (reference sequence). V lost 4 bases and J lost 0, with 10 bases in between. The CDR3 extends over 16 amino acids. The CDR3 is CASSTVSGSGANVLTF. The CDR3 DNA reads TGTGCCAGTAGTACTGTCTCAGGCTCTGGGGCCAACGTCCTGACTTTC. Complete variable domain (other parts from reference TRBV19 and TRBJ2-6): DGGITQSPKYLFRKEGQNVTLSCEQNLNHDAMYWYRQDPGQGLRLIYYSQIVNDFQKGDIAEGYSVSREKKESFPLTVTSAQKNPTAFYLCASSTVSGSGANVLTFGAGSRLTVL.

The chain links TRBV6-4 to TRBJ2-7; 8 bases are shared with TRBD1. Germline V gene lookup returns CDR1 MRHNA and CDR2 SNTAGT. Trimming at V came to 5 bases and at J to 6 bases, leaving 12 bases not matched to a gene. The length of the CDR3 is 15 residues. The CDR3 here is CASSPGQGRPREQYF. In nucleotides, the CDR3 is TGTGCCAGCAGTCCTGGACAGGGACGACCGCGCGAGCAGTACTTC.

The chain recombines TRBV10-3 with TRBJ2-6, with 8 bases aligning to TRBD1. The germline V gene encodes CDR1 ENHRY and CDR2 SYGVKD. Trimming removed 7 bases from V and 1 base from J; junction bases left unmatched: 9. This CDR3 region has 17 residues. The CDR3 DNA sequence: TGTGCCATCAAGGGCGGACAGGGAGAATCTGGGGCCAACGTCCTGACTTTC. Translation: CAIKGGQGESGANVLTF.

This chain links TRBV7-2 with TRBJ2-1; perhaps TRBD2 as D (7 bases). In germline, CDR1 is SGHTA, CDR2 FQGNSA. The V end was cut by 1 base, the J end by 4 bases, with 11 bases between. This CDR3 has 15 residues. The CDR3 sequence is CASSLDSGTYNEQFF. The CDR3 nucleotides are TGTGCCAGCAGCTTAGACAGCGGGACATACAATGAGCAGTTCTTC.

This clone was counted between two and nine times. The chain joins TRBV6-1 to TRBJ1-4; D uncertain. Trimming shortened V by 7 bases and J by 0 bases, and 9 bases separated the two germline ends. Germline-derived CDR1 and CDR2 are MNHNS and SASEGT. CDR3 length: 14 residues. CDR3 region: CASNPTATNEKLFF. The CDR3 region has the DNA TGTGCCAGCAACCCGACGGCAACTAATGAAAAACTGTTTTTT.

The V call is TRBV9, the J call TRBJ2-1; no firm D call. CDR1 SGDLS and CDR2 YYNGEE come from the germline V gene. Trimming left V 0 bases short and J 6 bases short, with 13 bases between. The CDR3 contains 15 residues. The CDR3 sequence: CASSVDWRGPNEQFF. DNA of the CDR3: TGTGCCAGCAGCGTAGATTGGCGAGGACCCAATGAGCAGTTCTTC.

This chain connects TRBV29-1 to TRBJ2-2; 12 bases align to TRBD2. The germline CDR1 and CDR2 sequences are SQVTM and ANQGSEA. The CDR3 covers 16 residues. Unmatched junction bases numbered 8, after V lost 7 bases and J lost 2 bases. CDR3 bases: TGCAGCGCCCGGACTAGCGGGGTGACAAACACCGGGGAGCTGTTTTTT. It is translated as CSARTSGVTNTGELFF.

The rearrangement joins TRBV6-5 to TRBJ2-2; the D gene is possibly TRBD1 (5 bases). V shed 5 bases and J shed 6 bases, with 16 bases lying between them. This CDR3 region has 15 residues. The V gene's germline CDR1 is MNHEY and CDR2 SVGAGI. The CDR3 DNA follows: TGTGCCAGCAGTCCTAACCCAAGGGGTGCCGGGGAGCTGTTTTTT. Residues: CASSPNPRGAGELFF.

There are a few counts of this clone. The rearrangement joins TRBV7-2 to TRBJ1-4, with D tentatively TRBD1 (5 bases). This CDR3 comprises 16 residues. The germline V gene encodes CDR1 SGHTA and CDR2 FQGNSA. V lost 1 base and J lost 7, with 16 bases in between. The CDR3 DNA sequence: TGTGCCAGCAGCTTAGTGGGTAGGGGCTGGTTTGAAAAACTGTTTTTT. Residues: CASSLVGRGWFEKLFF.

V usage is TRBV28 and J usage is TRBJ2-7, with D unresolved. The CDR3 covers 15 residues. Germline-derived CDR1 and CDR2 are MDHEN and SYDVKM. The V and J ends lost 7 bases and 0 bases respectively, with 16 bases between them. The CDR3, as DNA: TGTGCCAGCACCACTGCACAGTTTAACTCCTACGAGCAGTACTTC. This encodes CASTTAQFNSYEQYF.

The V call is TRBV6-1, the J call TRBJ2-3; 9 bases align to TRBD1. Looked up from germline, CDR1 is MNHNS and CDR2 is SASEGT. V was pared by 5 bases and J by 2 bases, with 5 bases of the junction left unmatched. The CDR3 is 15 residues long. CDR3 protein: CASSLQGAYTDTQYF. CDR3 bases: TGTGCCAGCAGTCTACAGGGGGCATACACAGATACGCAGTATTTT.

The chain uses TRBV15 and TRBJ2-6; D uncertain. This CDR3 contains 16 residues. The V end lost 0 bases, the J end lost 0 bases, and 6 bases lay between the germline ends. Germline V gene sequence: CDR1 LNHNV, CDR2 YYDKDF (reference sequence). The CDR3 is CATSRDWSSGANVLTF. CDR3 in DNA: TGTGCCACCAGCAGAGATTGGAGCTCTGGGGCCAACGTCCTGACTTTC.

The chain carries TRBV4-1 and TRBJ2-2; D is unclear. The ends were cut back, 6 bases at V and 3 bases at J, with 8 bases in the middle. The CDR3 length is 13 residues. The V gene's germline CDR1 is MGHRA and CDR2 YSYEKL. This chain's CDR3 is CASSHDYTGELFF. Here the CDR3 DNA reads TGCGCCAGCAGTCATGATTACACCGGGGAGCTGTTTTTT.